This T cell receptor beta chain was identified in a study of long-term antiretroviral therapy in people with HIV (dated 2022 in TCRdb). Regarding the study in general: The earliest samples were collected approximately a decade before the 2015 WHO recommendation for immediate ART, a period when ART was typically delayed until CD4 counts fell. Whether ART initiation and durable HIV suppression were associated with changes in peripheral blood TRB repertoire composition and diversity was tested in a retrospective serial study. A total of over 150 cryopreserved PBMC samples came from approximately 30 adults with confirmed HIV infection and were collected serially over a mean of approximately 6 years (range 1-12). About 35% of the 30 participants with HIV were female. No cross-contamination during QIAcube processing was shown when test extractions of a monoclonal T-cell line were performed alongside about 30 polyclonal samples.

What the research found in general, with its limitations: Starting ART was linked to a significant rise in TRB diversity, yet even after long-term ART the diversity remained significantly lower than in transplant donor controls. Expanded TRB clones identified before ART initiation dominated the repertoire at all time points, although this dominance fluctuated and declined in many PLHIV after ART. The samples span the years 2004 to 2017, and the ART regimens used may be less effective than current regimens. Inferences about post-ART repertoire changes are limited because no data were available on ART adherence, viral resistance or therapy changes. Because PBMC availability was limited, only the TCR beta chain was sequenced, with no alpha chain pairing. Compared with controls, HIV repertoires had narrower CDR3 length ranges, and the network structure pointed to an antigen-experienced repertoire that shifted only slightly toward naive after ART. Because cell numbers in pre-ART samples were limited, unsorted PBMC were profiled instead of sorted CD4+ and CD8+ T cells.

Inclusive of the bounding cysteine and phenylalanine, the CDR3 is 16 residues long. The retained sequence is limited to the CDR3, 48 bases, with the frame set at the first base. V is cut back by 0 bases and J by 4 bases, with 7 bases in the junction unmatched. CDR1 and CDR2 were assigned from the germline V gene as SGDLS and YYNGEE. The immunoSEQ hsTCRB v3.0 assay was used at survey level resolution to sequence the TRB variable region. The target sequencing depth for TRB was about 40,000-50,000 T-cell genomes per sample. An Illumina MiSeq with a v3 150-cycle kit was used to sequence the pooled TRB libraries. Turning to the authors' computational methods: Repertoire analysis was performed in R inside a reproducible Nextflow workflow that covered QC, data transformation and analysis. Custom analyses were implemented in LymphoSeq2, an R package for AIRR-Seq data exploration. A handful of samples yielding fewer than 5000 total TRB sequences were excluded, leaving over 150 analyzed HIV repertoires. Of the approximately 190 retained HIV repertoires, about 60 were collected before and 120 to 140 after ART initiation. Repertoires were downsampled to 5000 TRB nucleotide sequences, with summary statistics averaged over 100 downsampling iterations. TRB sequences were retained for analysis only if CDR3 regions of at least seven amino acids were present. Diversity was measured with a Shannon entropy-derived clonality score and the Gini coefficient. In the repertoire networks, any two of the top 5000 CDR3 amino acid sequences were linked whenever the two sequences differed by an edit distance of one. Antigen specificity groups and MHC restriction were predicted for TRB CDR3 amino acid sequences with GLIPH2. CDR3 amino acid sequences were matched against VDJdb and McPAS-TCR to flag known CMV, EBV, HIV or tissue antigen associations. Pre-ART, post-ART and control groups were compared with Wilcoxon signed-rank tests and Holm-Bonferroni correction. The immuneACCESS repertoire file appears here via TCRdb, limited to in-frame rearrangements. These files lack a portion of the clones; in checked studies, under half of the deficit traces to unresolved V genes, and the cause of the others is not known. V and J calls and clone size follow that table, whereas D and trimming were derived from the DNA. The sample table shows around 19,000 clones, and around 93% are seen once. The ten biggest clones cover about 7.7% of the sample.

The count of this clone is one. It lacks a known antigen. No base-level quality is on record; no much larger clone is a single base apart. Inclusion was restricted to participants for whom at least one PBMC sample before ART initiation and at least two post-ART samples were available. Treatment was received in the United States of America by all participants with HIV. Before DNA extraction, cryopreserved samples containing about 0.95-10 million PBMC were thawed and washed. At the time of the earliest PBMC sample, participants with HIV were aged between roughly 20 and 54 years. PBMC samples from each participant spanned 1-4 timepoints before ART initiation and 2-8 timepoints after ART initiation, with a median of 7 samples. Serial HIV viral load, CD4+ T-cell count, ART history and demographic data were obtained for every participant. A Qiagen kit on a QIAcube was used to extract genomic DNA from unsorted PBMC, with samples processed in batches of 12.

This specimen was unsorted PBMCs, taken 4.4 years after starting antiretroviral therapy. The receptor was isolated from a woman between 45 and 60 years old with HIV. The chain is assembled from TRBV9 and TRBJ1-2, with 9 bases matching TRBD1. The nucleotides read TGTGCCAGCAGCGTAGCCGTGGACAGGGGTGGCTATGGCTACACCTTC. Translated, this is CASSVAVDRGGYGYTF.